This TCR beta chain was documented in a study of blood T cell repertoires in COVID-19. There are 12 residues in the CDR3. Germline V gene data show CDR1 as SGHRS and CDR2 as YFSETQ. The ends were cut back, 4 bases at V and 4 bases at J, with 8 bases in the middle. The table came from immunoSEQ multiplex PCR; TCRdb's copy has only in-frame clones and leaves some out. The data show some 91,000 clones, approximately 90% seen once. V and J are TRBV5-1 and TRBJ1-2, with unresolved D. The sequence derives from a man aged 55 to 69 with acute or convalescent COVID-19. The specimen was peripheral blood. The CDR3 protein is CASSPGGYGYTF. The CDR3 region has the DNA TGCGCCAGCAGCCCTGGAGGCTATGGCTACACCTTC.